Listed here is a single TCR beta chain. No antigen is known for it. The data were obtained in a study of OX40 agonist ivuxolimab in advanced cancers. Overall study context: Partial responses were achieved by three patients, of whom one had hepatocellular carcinoma and two had cutaneous melanoma.

Overall study findings and caveats: On average, a greater number of expanded clones characterised CD8+ T cells relative to CD4+. Which antigen the expanded peripheral T cells recognized is unknown.

This CDR3 spans 15 amino acids. Germline values: CDR1 SGHDN, CDR2 FVKESK. V dropped 2 bases and J dropped 8; count of bases not matched to a gene: 7. Clones were read by immunoSEQ multiplex PCR, and TCRdb kept only the in-frame ones, dropping some. The sample carries tens of thousands of clones, 87% recorded once. Blood was sampled at baseline, cycle 4 day 1, and cycle 7 day 1. The gene calls are TRBV14 and TRBJ2-3; TRBD1 agrees at 10 bases. The source material was CD4+ or CD8+ T cells sorted from blood, sampled in a trial of the OX40 agonist ivuxolimab. This TCR derives from an adult with an advanced solid tumor such as melanoma, head and neck, liver or kidney cancer. Here the CDR3 DNA reads TGTGCCAGCAGCCAACTAGGGACAGGGGAGGGTACGCAGTATTTT. Translating gives CASSQLGTGEGTQYF.